One and the same sample provided the 17 T cell receptor beta chains below, sequenced in a study of blood T cell repertoires in COVID-19. TCRdb's copy holds only in-frame clones and misses some; the assay was immunoSEQ multiplex PCR. Here the sample spans 300,000 to 350,000 clones, roughly nine tenths being singletons. Sequenced: PBMCs or T cells enriched from blood (not recorded which). These receptors originate from a woman aged 25 to 45 who had been exposed to COVID-19.

The gene calls are TRBV30 and TRBJ1-1, with a tentative D call TRBD1 (6 bases). V was shortened by 3 bases and J by 6 bases, with 17 bases between the two germline ends. Looked up from germline, CDR1 is GTSNPN and CDR2 is SVGIG (reference sequence). The CDR3 contains 14 residues. In DNA, the CDR3 is TGTGCCTGGAGGGTTACAGGGTTCGCGGCTGAAGCTTTCTTT. Its protein is CAWRVTGFAAEAFF.

The genes are TRBV30 and TRBJ2-5; D is ambiguous. The V gene lost 2 bases and the J gene lost 1 base, with 8 bases spanning the gap. Germline V gene sequence: CDR1 GTSNPN, CDR2 SVGIG (reference sequence). The CDR3 length is 13 residues. For the CDR3, the DNA is TGTGCCTGGAGTATCAGTTCCCAAGAGACCCAGTACTTC. It encodes CAWSISSQETQYF.

This chain joins TRBV5-4 and TRBJ2-3; 10 positions agree with TRBD2. Germline V gene data show CDR1 as SGHNT and CDR2 as YYREEE (reference sequence). This CDR3 is 15 amino acids long. V dropped 2 bases and J dropped 5; count of bases not matched to a gene: 5. CDR3: CASSFGASGGDTQYF. The CDR3 nucleotides read TGTGCCAGCAGCTTTGGCGCTAGCGGGGGAGATACGCAGTATTTT.

This clone has just one count. The CDR3 DNA reads TGTGCCAGCAGTTCCTCAGGGGGGCGAGAGACCCAGTACTTC. Translation gives CASSSSGGRETQYF. The chain is built from TRBV25-1 and TRBJ2-5, with a possible D match to TRBD1 (7 bases). From germline, CDR1 is MGHDK and CDR2 SYGVNS. The CDR3 is 14 amino acids. The V gene lost 5 bases and the J gene lost 4 bases, with 14 bases spanning the gap.

This clone was seen a handful of times. The chain uses TRBV2 and TRBJ2-7, with 8 bases fitting TRBD1. Germline lookup yields CDR1 SNHLY and CDR2 FYNNEI. J lost 5 bases, V lost 2 bases, and 8 bases had no gene match. The CDR3 contains 15 residues. The CDR3 coding sequence is TGTGCCAGCAGTGAATATGGCAGGGGGCCCAACGAGCAGTACTTC. Its protein product is CASSEYGRGPNEQYF. Using reference TRBV2 and TRBJ2-7 for the parts outside the CDR3, the full variable domain is EPEVTQTPSHQVTQMGQEVILRCVPISNHLYFYWYRQILGQKVEFLVSFYNNEISEKSEIFDDQFSVERPDGSNFTLKIRSTKLEDSAMYFCASSEYGRGPNEQYFGPGTRLTVT.

The genes are TRBV5-6 and TRBJ1-3, with D possibly being TRBD1 (6 bases). Germline CDR1 is SGHDT and CDR2 is YYEEEE. The CDR3 covers 16 residues. The V gene lost 3 bases and the J gene lost 4 bases, with 17 bases spanning the gap. CDR3 residues: CASSSWQGRRGNTIYF. DNA for the CDR3: TGTGCCAGCAGCTCGTGGCAGGGGCGCCGAGGAAACACCATATATTTT.

The chain recombines TRBV7-9 with TRBJ1-5; TRBD1 is a possible D gene (5 bases). The CDR3 covers 15 residues. V was shortened by 1 base and J by 0 bases, with 7 bases between the two germline ends. Germline lookup yields CDR1 SEHNR and CDR2 FQNEAQ (reference sequence). The CDR3 here is CASSLVGDSNQPQHF. In DNA, the CDR3 is TGTGCCAGCAGCTTAGTAGGGGATAGCAATCAGCCCCAGCATTTT.

This chain links TRBV27 with TRBJ1-2; D is uncertain. Deletions cut 1 base from V and 4 bases from J, with 10 bases between. This CDR3 region has 14 residues. Germline assignment: CDR1 MNHEY and CDR2 SMNVEV (reference sequence). CDR3 sequence reads: CASSLYPYSYGYTF. For the CDR3, the DNA is TGTGCCAGCAGTTTATATCCGTATAGCTATGGCTACACCTTC.

The rearrangement links TRBV5-1 to TRBJ1-6; TRBD1 might be the D (6 bases). The CDR3 length is 15 residues. Germline lookup yields CDR1 SGHRS and CDR2 YFSETQ. V was cut by 0 bases and J by 10 bases, with 14 bases left in between. CDR3 sequence: CASSLGRGARSPLHF. The CDR3, as DNA: TGCGCCAGCAGCTTGGGACGGGGGGCGCGCTCACCCCTCCACTTT.

This chain links TRBV7-3 with TRBJ2-3, with D perhaps TRBD2 (7 bases). The CDR3 is 14 amino acids. Per the germline V gene, CDR1 is SGHTA and CDR2 is FQGTGA. Trimming removed 5 bases at V and 5 bases at J, with 14 bases between. In DNA, the CDR3 is TGTGCCAGCAGCCAAAGGGGGGGTTTAGATACGCAGTATTTT. Its translation is CASSQRGGLDTQYF.

CDR3 sequence (DNA): TGTGCCATCAGTGAAGGGACTAGCGGCAATACGCAGTATTTT. It encodes CAISEGTSGNTQYF. This chain links TRBV10-3 with TRBJ2-3, with 11 bases identical to TRBD2. There are 14 residues in the CDR3. Germline V CDR1 and CDR2: ENHRY, SYGVKD. V shed 3 bases and J 7 bases; nucleotides not matched to a gene: 3.

The rearrangement uses TRBV7-3 and TRBJ1-2, with a tentative D call TRBD1 (5 bases). The germline CDR1 and CDR2 sequences are SGHTA and FQGTGA. The CDR3 contains 15 residues. V was pared by 2 bases and J by 6 bases, with 16 bases between. The chain's CDR3 is CASSLGSGRLDGYTF. In nucleotides, the CDR3 is TGTGCCAGCAGCTTAGGGTCAGGGAGGTTAGATGGCTACACCTTC.

This sequence joins TRBV9 and TRBJ2-7; 12 bases map to TRBD2. After removal of 3 bases from V and 5 bases from J, the junction contained 9 bases not matched to a gene. Germline CDR1 is SGDLS and CDR2 is YYNGEE. The CDR3 contains 16 residues. As DNA, the CDR3 is TGTGCCAGCAGCGAAACACTAGCGGGGGGTAGGAACGAGCAGTACTTC. Its translation: CASSETLAGGRNEQYF.

This clone was observed once. This chain uses TRBV6-2 or TRBV6-3 with TRBJ1-5; TRBD1 matches at 8 bases. CDR3 length: 13 residues. Per the germline V gene, CDR1 is MNHEY and CDR2 is SVGEGT. V was clipped by 5 bases and J by 7 bases; unmatched bases: 4. CDR3 protein: CASSRQGWQPQHF. In DNA, the CDR3 is TGTGCCAGCAGTCGACAGGGGTGGCAGCCCCAGCATTTT.

This clone occurred once. This chain links TRBV3-1 (or the pseudogene TRBV3-2) with TRBJ1-2; D uncertain. Germline V gene lookup returns CDR1 LGHDT and CDR2 YNNKEL (reference sequence). The CDR3 consists of 13 residues. V was cut by 1 base and J by 2 bases, with 5 bases left in between. CDR3 nucleotides: TGTGCCAGCAGCCAAGCGGTCAACTATGGCTACACCTTC. Translation gives CASSQAVNYGYTF.

This clone was seen only once. The chain combines TRBV5-1 with TRBJ2-7; 7 bases are a match to TRBD2. From germline, CDR1 is SGHRS and CDR2 YFSETQ. With V trimmed by 4 bases and J by 3 bases, 4 bases remained unmatched. The CDR3 runs 13 residues. CDR3 DNA: TGCGCCAGCAGCGTCCGGGAGGACTACGAGCAGTACTTC. Translating it yields CASSVREDYEQYF.

This chain uses TRBV6-5 with TRBJ2-1; D is possibly TRBD2 (5 bases). Per germline, CDR1 MNHEY and CDR2 SVGAGI. The CDR3 consists of 12 residues. V lost 6 bases and J 9 bases, leaving 12 bases between the germline ends. The CDR3 bases are TGTGCCAGCAGGTCACTAGTACGTGAGCAGTTCTTC. It yields the protein CASRSLVREQFF.